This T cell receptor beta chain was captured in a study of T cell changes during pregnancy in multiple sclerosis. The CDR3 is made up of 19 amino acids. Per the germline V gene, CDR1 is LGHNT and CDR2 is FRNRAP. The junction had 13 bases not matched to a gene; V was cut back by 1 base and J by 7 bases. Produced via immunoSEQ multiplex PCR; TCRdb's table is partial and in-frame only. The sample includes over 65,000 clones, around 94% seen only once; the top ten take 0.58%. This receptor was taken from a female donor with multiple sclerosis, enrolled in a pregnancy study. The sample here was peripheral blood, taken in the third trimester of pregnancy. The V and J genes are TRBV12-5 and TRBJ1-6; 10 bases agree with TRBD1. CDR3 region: CASGLDTGTGVLWNSPLHF. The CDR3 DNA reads TGTGCTAGTGGTTTGGATACCGGGACAGGGGTCCTCTGGAATTCACCCCTCCACTTT.